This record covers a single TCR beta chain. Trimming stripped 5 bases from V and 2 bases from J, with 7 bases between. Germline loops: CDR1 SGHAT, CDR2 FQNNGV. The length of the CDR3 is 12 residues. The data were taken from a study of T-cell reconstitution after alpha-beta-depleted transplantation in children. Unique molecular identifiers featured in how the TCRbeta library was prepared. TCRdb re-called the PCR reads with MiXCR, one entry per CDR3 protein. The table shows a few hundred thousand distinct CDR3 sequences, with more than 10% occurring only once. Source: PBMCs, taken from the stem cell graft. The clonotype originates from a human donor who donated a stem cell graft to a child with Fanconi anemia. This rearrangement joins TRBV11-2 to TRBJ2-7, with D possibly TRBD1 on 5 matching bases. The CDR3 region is CASSTTAYEQYF. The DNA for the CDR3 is TGTGCCAGCAGCACGACAGCCTACGAGCAGTACTTC.